The entry below gives a single T cell receptor beta chain sequence along with its context. The antigen remains undetermined. This specimen comes from a study of cytomegalovirus exposure and HLA in healthy donors. Study-wide points: Under in vitro conditions, three CMV-associated chains were confirmed as specific for CMV antigens. There were 150 to 200 TCR beta chains listed as cytomegalovirus-associated.

The trim removed 2 bases at V and 7 bases at J, leaving 7 bases unmatched. CDR1 MDHEN and CDR2 SYDVKM come from the germline V gene. The CDR3 is 14 amino acids. Sequencing was performed with immunoSEQ multiplex PCR; in TCRdb, only in-frame clones are kept and a portion is missing. The data contain a few hundred thousand clones, around 87% of them singletons. The source of this sequence is a woman in her late teens or twenties in good health and CMV-seronegative. The rearrangement links TRBV28 to TRBJ2-7, with 8 bases identical to TRBD1. Sample: PBMCs. The CDR3: CASSLNQGALEQYF. The CDR3 DNA reads TGTGCCAGCAGTTTAAACCAGGGGGCGCTTGAGCAGTACTTC.